Shown below are 22 T cell receptor beta chains from a single sample sequenced in a study of T cells after yellow fever vaccination. TCRdb ran MiXCR on the 5' RACE reads and lists one entry per CDR3 protein. The data contain some 550,000 distinct CDR3 sequences, less than 20% of them singletons. The specimen comprised PBMCs, sampled 15 days after the yellow fever booster vaccination. These receptors were taken from a man between 25 and 39 years old who received the YFV17D yellow fever vaccine.

There are many counts of this clonotype. The gene calls are TRBV10-3 and TRBJ2-7; TRBD2 aligns across 7 bases. The CDR3 is 15 amino acids. CDR1 is ENHRY and CDR2 is SYGVKD in the germline V gene. Trimming at V came to 6 bases and at J to 4 bases, leaving 12 bases not matched to a gene. Here the CDR3 DNA reads TGTGCCATCAGGGGGGAAGCGGGATCCAGATACGAGCAGTACTTC. Its translation is CAIRGEAGSRYEQYF.

The genes are TRBV21-1 and TRBJ2-1; TRBD2, the D gene given by the table, was not confirmed from the DNA. TRBV21-1 constitutes a pseudogene. CDR3 length: 20 amino acids. The CDR3 sequence: CASSPQGLMTGLAGWDEQFF. CDR3 nucleotide sequence: TGTGCCAGCAGCCCCCAGGGGCTTATGACGGGACTAGCGGGGTGGGATGAGCAGTTCTTC.

The chain joins TRBV20-1 to TRBJ2-7; TRBD1 matches 9 bases. The CDR3 contains 14 residues. Trimming took 0 bases from V and 2 from J; bases not matched to a gene: 2. The germline CDR1 and CDR2 sequences are DFQATT and SNEGSKA (reference sequence). CDR3 nucleotides: TGCAGTGCTAGAGATGGGACAGGGACCTACGAGCAGTACTTC. This sequence encodes CSARDGTGTYEQYF.

The rearrangement joins TRBV6-1 to TRBJ2-6; D unclear. The CDR3 is 14 amino acids. The V gene's germline CDR1 is MNHNS and CDR2 SASEGT. V lost 4 bases and J lost 0, with 4 bases in between. CDR3: CASSVNSGANVLTF. CDR3 bases: TGTGCCAGCAGTGTAAACTCTGGGGCCAACGTCCTGACTTTC.

This clonotype was seen a handful of times. The rearrangement uses TRBV10-2 and TRBJ2-6; TRBD1 aligns across 9 bases. The V segment lost 6 bases and the J segment 4 bases; nucleotides outside the gene matches: 10. The CDR3 has 17 amino acids. The germline V gene encodes CDR1 WSHSY and CDR2 SAAADI. This CDR3 is CASSGTGSLSGANVLTF. The CDR3 DNA is TGCGCCAGCAGCGGGACAGGGAGTCTATCCGGGGCCAACGTCCTGACTTTC.

This chain connects TRBV20-1 to TRBJ2-7; a weak D match, TRBD1 (5 bases). Trimming left V 4 bases short and J 3 bases short, with 13 bases between. This CDR3 has 13 residues. Germline-derived CDR1 and CDR2 are DFQATT and SNEGSKA (reference sequence). The CDR3 nucleotides read TGCAGTGCTACGTCAGGGATTGACTACGAGCAGTACTTC. Translated: CSATSGIDYEQYF.

The chain employs TRBV5-1 and TRBJ2-5; 7 nucleotides agree with TRBD1. The CDR3 is 14 amino acids. Per germline, CDR1 SGHRS and CDR2 YFSETQ. V shed 1 base and J 3 bases; nucleotides not matched to a gene: 3. As DNA, the CDR3 is TGCGCCAGCAGCTTGTGGGACAGAGAAGAGACCCAGTACTTC. Translated, it gives CASSLWDREETQYF.

This clonotype was observed many times. CDR3 DNA: TGTGCCAGCAGTTTACCGGGACAGCAAGAGACCCAGTACTTC. The encoded protein is CASSLPGQQETQYF. The genes are TRBV27 and TRBJ2-5, with TRBD1 matching 7 bases. This CDR3 has 14 amino acids. Germline V gives CDR1 MNHEY, CDR2 SMNVEV (reference sequence). V shed 2 bases and J 2 bases; nucleotides not matched to a gene: 2.

The chain employs TRBV3-1 and TRBJ1-4, with D unresolved. Trimming removed 4 bases from V and 3 bases from J, with 6 bases in between. The length of the CDR3 is 13 residues. Germline V lookup: CDR1 LGHDT, CDR2 YNNKEL (reference sequence). The CDR3 sequence: CASSPSANEKLFF. CDR3 nucleotides: TGTGCCAGCAGCCCGTCGGCTAATGAAAAACTGTTTTTT. The full variable domain, in which reference TRBV3-1 and TRBJ1-4 provide the parts outside the CDR3, is DTAVSQTPKYLVTQMGNDKSIKCEQNLGHDTMYWYKQDSKKFLKIMFSYNNKELIINETVPNRFSPKSPDKAHLNLHINSLELGDSAVYFCASSPSANEKLFFGSGTQLSVL.

This clonotype was recorded a few times. This chain joins TRBV25-1 and TRBJ2-7, with D possibly TRBD2 on 7 matching bases. There are 16 residues in the CDR3. CDR1 MGHDK and CDR2 SYGVNS come from the germline V gene. Trimming stripped 2 bases from V and 3 bases from J, with 17 bases between. The CDR3 loop reads CASSEPPWGGGYEQYF. CDR3 DNA sequence: TGTGCCAGCAGTGAACCGCCCTGGGGAGGGGGCTACGAGCAGTACTTC.

With regard to this clonotype: Given a much more abundant clone one base away, this may be a read error. V gene TRBV5-1 combines with J gene TRBJ2-5; D not resolved. Deletions cut 5 bases from V and 3 bases from J, with 5 bases between. The CDR3 totals 11 residues. CDR1 is SGHRS, CDR2 YFSETQ, per germline. CDR3 in amino acids: CASREEETQYF. As DNA, the CDR3 is TGCGCCAGCAGGGAAGAAGAGACCCAGTACTTC.

The chain carries TRBV5-5 and TRBJ1-1; maybe TRBD1 (6 bases). The CDR3 runs to 13 residues. With 4 bases removed from V and 6 bases from J, the gap between germline ends came to 13 bases. CDR1 and CDR2 (germline): SGHKS, YYEKEE (reference sequence). For the CDR3, the DNA is TGTGCCAGCAGCCAGCGGAGGGGGGCTGAAGCTTTCTTT. It translates to CASSQRRGAEAFF.

This clonotype has only a few counts. In DNA form, the CDR3 reads TGTGCCAGCAGTTCAGGGATAGGGATATATGGCTACACCTTC. Translating gives CASSSGIGIYGYTF. The chain carries TRBV6-5 and TRBJ1-2; possible D gene TRBD1, 5 bases. The CDR3 has 14 residues. CDR1 MNHEY and CDR2 SVGAGI come from the germline V gene. Trimming pared 4 bases from V and 5 bases from J, leaving 14 bases between.

This clonotype was recorded a few times. The genes are TRBV5-1 and TRBJ1-1; tentative D call: TRBD1 (5 bases). Germline CDR1 is SGHRS and CDR2 is YFSETQ. The CDR3 is 13 amino acids. The germline V and J ends were trimmed by 4 bases and 3 bases, with 10 bases remaining between them. The CDR3 loop is CASSTQGDTEAFF. The CDR3 DNA sequence: TGCGCCAGCAGCACCCAGGGTGACACTGAAGCTTTCTTT.

The gene calls are TRBV12-3 or TRBV12-4 and TRBJ2-2, with D perhaps TRBD2 (6 bases). This CDR3 has 14 amino acids. Trimming stripped 10 bases from V and 8 bases from J, with 20 bases between. The DNA for the CDR3 is TGTGCCATCCCTTATGGGGGAGGAATGGGGGAGCTGTTTTTT. Translated, it gives CAIPYGGGMGELFF.

The genes are TRBV7-2 and TRBJ2-7, with a tentative D call TRBD2 (6 bases). Germline CDR1 SGHTA, CDR2 FQGNSA. The CDR3 is 15 amino acids. V lost 5 bases and J 6 bases, leaving 20 bases between the germline ends. The CDR3 DNA follows: TGTGCCAGCAGCCCACAACCGGGAGCGGAAAGCGAGCAGTACTTC. Amino acid sequence: CASSPQPGAESEQYF.

This clonotype was detected a few times. The V call is TRBV19, the J call TRBJ2-7; D gene uncertain. The CDR3 loop spans 11 amino acids. Trimming stripped 4 bases from V and 7 bases from J, with 8 bases between. CDR1 is LNHDA and CDR2 is SQIVND in the germline V gene (reference sequence). CDR3 in amino acids: CASSSGMEQYF. DNA of the CDR3: TGTGCCAGTAGTAGTGGAATGGAGCAGTACTTC.

V and J are TRBV4-3 and TRBJ2-7; D ambiguous. Trimming pared 0 bases from V and 2 bases from J, leaving 11 bases between. Germline V gives CDR1 LGHNA, CDR2 YSLEER. The CDR3 totals 15 residues. CDR3 nucleotide sequence: TGCGCCAGCAGCCAAGAGCAGGTCCAAGCCTACGAGCAGTACTTC. Translation gives CASSQEQVQAYEQYF.

This clonotype was counted only a few times. The chain has TRBV5-1 and TRBJ2-3; 7 bases fit TRBD2. Germline values: CDR1 SGHRS, CDR2 YFSETQ. V dropped 9 bases and J dropped 0; count of bases not matched to a gene: 7. This CDR3 is built from 14 residues. The CDR3 spells CATGRGSSTDTQYF. As DNA, the CDR3 is TGCGCCACAGGGAGGGGCTCTAGCACAGATACGCAGTATTTT.

V usage is TRBV6-1 and J usage is TRBJ2-7; 8 nucleotides match TRBD2. The CDR3 extends over 15 amino acids. Unmatched junction bases numbered 10, after V lost 5 bases and J lost 4 bases. Germline CDR1 reads MNHNS; CDR2 reads SASEGT. The CDR3 here is CASSRPGTRNYEQYF. The CDR3 DNA reads TGTGCCAGCAGTCGTCCCGGGACTAGAAATTACGAGCAGTACTTC.

This chain uses TRBV2 with TRBJ2-2, with 11 bases fitting TRBD2. Germline values: CDR1 SNHLY, CDR2 FYNNEI. This CDR3 has 16 residues. J was trimmed by 5 bases and V by 4 bases; bases with no gene match: 6. Here the CDR3 reads CASSGASGRYTGELFF. CDR3 bases: TGTGCCAGCAGTGGAGCTAGCGGGAGGTATACCGGGGAGCTGTTTTTT.

This chain connects TRBV11-2 to TRBJ2-3; D unresolved. From germline, CDR1 is SGHAT and CDR2 FQNNGV. Trimming shortened V by 5 bases and J by 5 bases, and 17 bases separated the two germline ends. The CDR3 spans 15 residues. CDR3 sequence: CASSHGPLLVDTQYF. The CDR3 DNA reads TGTGCCAGCAGCCACGGTCCGCTTCTGGTAGATACGCAGTATTTT.